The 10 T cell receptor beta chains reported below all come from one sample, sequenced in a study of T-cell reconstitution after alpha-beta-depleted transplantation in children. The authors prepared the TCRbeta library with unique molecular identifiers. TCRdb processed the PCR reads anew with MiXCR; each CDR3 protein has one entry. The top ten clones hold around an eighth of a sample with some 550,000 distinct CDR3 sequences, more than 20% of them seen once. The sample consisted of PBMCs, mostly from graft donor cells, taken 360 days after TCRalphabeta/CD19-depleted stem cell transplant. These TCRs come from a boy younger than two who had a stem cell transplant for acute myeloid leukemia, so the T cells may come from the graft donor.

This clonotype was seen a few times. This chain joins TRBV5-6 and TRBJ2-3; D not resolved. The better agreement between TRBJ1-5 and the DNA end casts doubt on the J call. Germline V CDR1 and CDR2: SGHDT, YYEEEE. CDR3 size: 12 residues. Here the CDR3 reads CASSFRLDAQHF. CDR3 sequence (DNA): TGTGCCAGCAGCTTCCGACTAGATGCGCAGCATTTT.

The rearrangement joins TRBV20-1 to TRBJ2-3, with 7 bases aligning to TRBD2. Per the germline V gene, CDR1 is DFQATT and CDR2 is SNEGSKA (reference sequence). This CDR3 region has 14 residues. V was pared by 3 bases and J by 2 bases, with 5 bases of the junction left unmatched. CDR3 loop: CSASLADFTDTQYF. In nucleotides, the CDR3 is TGCAGTGCTAGCCTAGCGGACTTCACAGATACGCAGTATTTT.

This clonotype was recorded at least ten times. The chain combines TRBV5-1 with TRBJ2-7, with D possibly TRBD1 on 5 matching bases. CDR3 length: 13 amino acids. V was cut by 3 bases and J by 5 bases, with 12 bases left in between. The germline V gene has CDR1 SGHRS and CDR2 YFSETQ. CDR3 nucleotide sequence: TGCGCCAGCAGCTCAGACAGTCTACACGAGCAGTACGTC. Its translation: CASSSDSLHEQYV.

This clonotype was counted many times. The CDR3 sequence: CASSFPRAQETQYF. CDR3 in DNA: TGTGCCAGCAGCTTCCCTAGAGCTCAAGAGACCCAGTACTTC. J is TRBJ2-5 and V is TRBV11-2, with no clear D. CDR1 is SGHAT and CDR2 is FQNNGV in the germline V gene. V lost 3 bases and J lost 2, with 10 bases in between. This CDR3 has 14 amino acids.

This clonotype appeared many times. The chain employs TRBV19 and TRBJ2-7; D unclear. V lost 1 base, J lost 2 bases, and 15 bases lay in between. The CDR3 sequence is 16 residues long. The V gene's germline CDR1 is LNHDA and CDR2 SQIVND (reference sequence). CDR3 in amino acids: CASSIGYGSAPYEQYF. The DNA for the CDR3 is TGTGCCAGTAGTATAGGGTATGGGTCTGCGCCCTACGAGCAGTACTTC. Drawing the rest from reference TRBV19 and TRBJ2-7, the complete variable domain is DGGITQSPKYLFRKEGQNVTLSCEQNLNHDAMYWYRQDPGQGLRLIYYSQIVNDFQKGDIAEGYSVSREKKESFPLTVTSAQKNPTAFYLCASSIGYGSAPYEQYFGPGTRLTVT.

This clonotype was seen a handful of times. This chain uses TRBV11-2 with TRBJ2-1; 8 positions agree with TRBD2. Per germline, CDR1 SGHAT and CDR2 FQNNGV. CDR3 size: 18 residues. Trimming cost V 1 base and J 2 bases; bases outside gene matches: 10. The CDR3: CASSLVPFTSGTYNEQFF. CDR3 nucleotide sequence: TGTGCCAGCAGCTTAGTCCCTTTTACTAGCGGAACCTACAATGAGCAGTTCTTC.

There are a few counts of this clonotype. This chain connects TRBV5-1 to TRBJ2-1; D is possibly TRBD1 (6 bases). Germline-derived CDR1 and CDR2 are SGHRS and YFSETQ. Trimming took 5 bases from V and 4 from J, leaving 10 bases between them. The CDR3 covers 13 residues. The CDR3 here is CASRTQGYNEQFF. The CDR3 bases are TGCGCCAGCAGAACACAGGGATACAATGAGCAGTTCTTC.

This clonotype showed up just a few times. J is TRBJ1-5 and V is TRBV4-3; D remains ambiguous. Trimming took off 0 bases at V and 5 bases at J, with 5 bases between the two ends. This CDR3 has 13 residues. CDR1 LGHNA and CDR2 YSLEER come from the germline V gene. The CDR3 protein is CASSQDQDQPQHF. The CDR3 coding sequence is TGCGCCAGCAGCCAAGATCAGGATCAGCCCCAGCATTTT.

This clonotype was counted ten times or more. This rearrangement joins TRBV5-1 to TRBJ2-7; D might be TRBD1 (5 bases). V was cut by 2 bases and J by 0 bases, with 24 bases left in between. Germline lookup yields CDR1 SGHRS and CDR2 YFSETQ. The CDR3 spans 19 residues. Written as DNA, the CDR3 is TGCGCCAGCAGCTTAACCTCAGGGTCGATCCCCTATACCTCCTACGAGCAGTACTTC. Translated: CASSLTSGSIPYTSYEQYF.

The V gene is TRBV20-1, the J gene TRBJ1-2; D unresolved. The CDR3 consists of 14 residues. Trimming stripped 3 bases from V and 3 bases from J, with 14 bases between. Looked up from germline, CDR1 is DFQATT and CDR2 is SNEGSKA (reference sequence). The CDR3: CSASNARPDYGYTF. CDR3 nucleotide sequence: TGCAGTGCTAGCAACGCCCGGCCTGACTATGGCTACACCTTC.